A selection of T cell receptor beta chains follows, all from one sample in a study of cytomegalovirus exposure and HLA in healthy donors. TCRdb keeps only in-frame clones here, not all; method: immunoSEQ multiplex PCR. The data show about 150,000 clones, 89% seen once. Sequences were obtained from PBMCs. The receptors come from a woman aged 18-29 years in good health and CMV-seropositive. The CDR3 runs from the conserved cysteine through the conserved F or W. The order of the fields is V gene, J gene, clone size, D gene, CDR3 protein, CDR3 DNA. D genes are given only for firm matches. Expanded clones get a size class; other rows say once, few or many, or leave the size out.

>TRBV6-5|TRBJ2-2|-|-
CASSYSKPVNTGELFF
TGTGCCAGCAGTTACTCGAAGCCGGTAAACACCGGGGAGCTGTTTTTT
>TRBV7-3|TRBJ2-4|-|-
CASSLTPTPNIQYF
TGTGCCAGCAGCTTAACCCCAACTCCAAACATTCAGTACTTC
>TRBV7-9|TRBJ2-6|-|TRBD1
CASSLSHQGARGKANVLTF
TGTGCCAGCAGCTTAAGCCATCAGGGGGCCCGGGGGAAGGCCAACGTCCTGACTTTC
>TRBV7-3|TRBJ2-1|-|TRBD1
CASSLRQGGDEQFF
TGTGCCAGCAGCTTAAGACAGGGGGGCGATGAGCAGTTCTTC
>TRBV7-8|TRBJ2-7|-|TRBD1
CASSLLQGTYEQYF
TGTGCCAGCAGCTTATTACAGGGGACCTACGAGCAGTACTTC
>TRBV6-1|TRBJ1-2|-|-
CASSEYQGIAGYTF
TGTGCCAGCAGTGAATACCAGGGGATTGCTGGCTACACCTTC
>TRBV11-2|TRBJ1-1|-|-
CASSLDRGTNEAFF
TGTGCCAGCAGCTTAGACCGGGGAACTAATGAAGCTTTCTTT
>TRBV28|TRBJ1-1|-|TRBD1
CASSFVGQGPTEAFF
TGTGCCAGCAGTTTTGTCGGACAGGGCCCCACTGAAGCTTTCTTT
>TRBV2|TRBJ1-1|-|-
CASSEQQERTEAFF
TGTGCCAGCAGCGAACAGCAAGAGCGAACTGAAGCTTTCTTT
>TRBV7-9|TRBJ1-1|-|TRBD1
CASSLKDRWGLGEAFF
TGTGCCAGCAGCTTAAAGGACAGGTGGGGCCTGGGAGAAGCTTTCTTT
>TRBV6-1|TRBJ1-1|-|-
CASRNGGTMNTEAFF
TGTGCCAGCCGCAACGGGGGGACCATGAACACTGAAGCTTTCTTT
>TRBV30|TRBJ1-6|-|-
CAWGGAVGSPLHF
TGTGCCTGGGGGGGGGCGGTTGGTTCACCCCTCCACTTT
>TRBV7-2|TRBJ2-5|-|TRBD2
CASSRGGSATQYF
TGTGCCAGCAGCCGGGGGGGTTCGGCGACCCAGTACTTC
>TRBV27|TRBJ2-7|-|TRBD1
CAGSLLTGGHEQYF
TGTGCCGGCAGTTTACTGACAGGGGGGCACGAGCAGTACTTC
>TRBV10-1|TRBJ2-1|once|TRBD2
CASSPGLAYNEQFF
TGCGCCAGCAGCCCGGGACTAGCCTACAATGAGCAGTTCTTC
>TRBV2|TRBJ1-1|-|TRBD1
CASGQGEGTEAFF
TGTGCCAGCGGACAGGGGGAAGGAACTGAAGCTTTCTTT
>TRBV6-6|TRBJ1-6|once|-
CASCCQVQLSPLHF
TGTGCCAGCTGCTGCCAGGTCCAACTTTCACCCCTCCACTTT
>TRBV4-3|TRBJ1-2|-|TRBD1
CASSQPGQGGYGYTF
TGCGCCAGCAGCCAACCGGGACAGGGAGGCTATGGCTACACCTTC
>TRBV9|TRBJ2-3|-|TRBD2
CASSVGGTTLDTQYF
TGTGCCAGCAGCGTAGGAGGGACTACCCTAGATACGCAGTATTTT
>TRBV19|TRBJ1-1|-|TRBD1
CASSNRGAHPGTEAFF
TGTGCCAGTAGTAACAGGGGCGCGCACCCTGGGACTGAAGCTTTCTTT
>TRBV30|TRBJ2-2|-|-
CAWSEAGLTGELFF
TGTGCCTGGAGTGAGGCAGGACTCACCGGGGAGCTGTTTTTT
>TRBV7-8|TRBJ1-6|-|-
CASLKVRWAGDKSRSPLHF
TGTGCCAGCCTAAAAGTCCGTTGGGCAGGGGACAAGAGCAGGTCACCCCTCCACTTT
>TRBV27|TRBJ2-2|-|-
CASSLQAEELNTGELFF
TGTGCCAGCAGTTTGCAGGCCGAAGAGTTAAACACCGGGGAGCTGTTTTTT
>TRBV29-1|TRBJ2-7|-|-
CSVELSDYEQYF
TGCAGCGTGGAGTTGTCAGACTACGAGCAGTACTTC
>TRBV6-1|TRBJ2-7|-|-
CASRVRGYEQYF
TGTGCCAGCAGAGTAAGGGGCTACGAGCAGTACTTC
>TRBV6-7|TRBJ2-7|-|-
CASSYSLKIETTGSPSWEQYF
TGTGCCAGCAGTTACTCCCTTAAAATTGAGACCACGGGGAGTCCGTCGTGGGAGCAGTACTTC
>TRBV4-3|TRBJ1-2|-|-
CASSQDYTSNYGYTF
TGCGCCAGCAGCCAAGATTATACAAGTAACTATGGCTACACCTTC
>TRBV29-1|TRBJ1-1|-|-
CSVGSGNTEAFF
TGCAGCGTTGGGTCGGGGAACACTGAAGCTTTCTTT
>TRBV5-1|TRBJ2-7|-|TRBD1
CASSPGQGSYEQYF
TGCGCCAGCAGCCCGGGACAGGGGAGCTACGAGCAGTACTTC
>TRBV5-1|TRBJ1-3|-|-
CASSLAAVSGNTIYF
TGCGCCAGCAGCTTGGCCGCGGTCTCTGGAAACACCATATATTTT
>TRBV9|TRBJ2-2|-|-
CASSVGFSGSLGLHGELFF
TGTGCCAGCAGCGTAGGTTTCAGTGGGAGCCTAGGGCTTCACGGGGAGCTGTTTTTT
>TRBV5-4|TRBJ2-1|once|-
CASSRTGRVNEQFF
TGTGCCAGCAGTCGGACAGGGAGGGTCAATGAGCAGTTCTTC
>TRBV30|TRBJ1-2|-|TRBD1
CAWSTGGYGYTF
TGTGCCTGGAGTACAGGGGGCTATGGCTACACCTTC
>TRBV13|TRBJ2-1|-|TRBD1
CAITTGAGNEQFF
TGTGCCATCACGACAGGGGCAGGCAATGAGCAGTTCTTC
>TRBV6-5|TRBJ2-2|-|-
CASSSSTRELFF
TGTGCCAGCAGCAGCAGCACTAGGGAGCTGTTTTTT
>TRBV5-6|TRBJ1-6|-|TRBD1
CASTPRDRGDSPLHF
TGTGCCAGCACCCCCCGGGACAGGGGGGATTCACCCCTCCACTTT
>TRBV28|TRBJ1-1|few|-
CASNYQGPTEAFF
TGTGCCAGCAATTACCAGGGTCCCACTGAAGCTTTCTTT
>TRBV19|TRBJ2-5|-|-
CASSHANQETQYF
TGTGCCAGTAGTCACGCGAATCAAGAGACCCAGTACTTC
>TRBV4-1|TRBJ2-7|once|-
CASSQGVRLYEQYF
TGCGCCAGCAGCCAAGGAGTCAGGTTATACGAGCAGTACTTC
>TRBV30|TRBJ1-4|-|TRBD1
CAWAGTGKSKLFF
TGTGCCTGGGCCGGGACAGGGAAATCAAAACTGTTTTTT
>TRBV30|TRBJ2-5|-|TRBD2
CAWGIKAGQETQYF
TGTGCCTGGGGAATTAAAGCGGGGCAAGAGACCCAGTACTTC
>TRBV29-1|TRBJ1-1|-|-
CSVEEGASTEAFF
TGCAGCGTTGAAGAGGGGGCGAGCACTGAAGCTTTCTTT
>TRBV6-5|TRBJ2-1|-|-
CASSYSGDNEQFF
TGTGCCAGCAGTTACTCGGGAGACAATGAGCAGTTCTTC
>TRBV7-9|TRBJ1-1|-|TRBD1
CASSSYILEQQGLSFF
TGTGCCAGCAGCTCGTATATACTCGAGCAACAGGGGTTGAGTTTCTTT
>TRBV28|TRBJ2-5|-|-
CASNSGGLETQYF
TGTGCCAGCAACTCGGGGGGCCTCGAGACCCAGTACTTC
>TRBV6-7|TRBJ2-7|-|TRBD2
CAPGLLLYEQYF
TGTGCCCCGGGACTACTCCTCTACGAGCAGTACTTC
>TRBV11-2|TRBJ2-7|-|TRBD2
CASSLSPIAAGRRNEQYF
TGTGCCAGCAGCCTATCCCCCATCGCAGCGGGGAGGAGGAACGAGCAGTACTTC
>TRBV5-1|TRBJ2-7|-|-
CASSLSRMVGYEQYF
TGCGCCAGCAGCTTGTCTAGGATGGTTGGCTACGAGCAGTACTTC
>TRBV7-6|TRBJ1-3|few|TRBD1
CASSLVAGTVTSGNTIYF
TGTGCCAGCAGCTTAGTGGCCGGGACAGTTACCTCTGGAAACACCATATATTTT
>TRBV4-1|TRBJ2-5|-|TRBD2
CASSQEGLAGVETQYF
TGCGCCAGCAGCCAAGAAGGTCTAGCGGGGGTGGAGACCCAGTACTTC
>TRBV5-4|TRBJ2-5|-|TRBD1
CASRPKPGGGETQYF
TGTGCCAGCAGACCGAAGCCAGGGGGCGGGGAGACCCAGTACTTC
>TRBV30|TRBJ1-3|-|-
CAWSAGVAGNTIYF
TGTGCCTGGAGTGCCGGGGTGGCTGGAAACACCATATATTTT
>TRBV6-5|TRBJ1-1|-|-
CASSYPGGTEAFF
TGTGCCAGCAGTTACCCAGGAGGGACTGAAGCTTTCTTT
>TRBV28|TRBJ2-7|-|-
CASSLLGDAQGAYEQYF
TGTGCCAGCAGTTTGTTGGGGGATGCACAGGGCGCCTACGAGCAGTACTTC
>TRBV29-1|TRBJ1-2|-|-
CSGLTGINYGYTF
TGCAGCGGATTAACAGGGATTAACTATGGCTACACCTTC
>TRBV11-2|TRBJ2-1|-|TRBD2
CASRRGGRDEQFF
TGTGCCAGCAGACGGGGGGGCCGCGATGAGCAGTTCTTC
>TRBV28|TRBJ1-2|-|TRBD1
CASSPGQANYGYTF
TGTGCCAGCAGCCCAGGACAGGCTAACTATGGCTACACCTTC
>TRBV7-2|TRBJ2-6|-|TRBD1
CASRLPGQGRFGANVLTF
TGTGCCAGCAGACTGCCGGGACAGGGGCGTTTTGGGGCCAACGTCCTGACTTTC
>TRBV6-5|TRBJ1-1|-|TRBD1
CASNPGQGATEAFF
TGTGCCAGCAACCCGGGACAGGGAGCCACTGAAGCTTTCTTT